A single sample gave rise to the 29 T cell receptor beta chains below, sequenced in a study of beta chain features in type 1 diabetes. Study-level results: Researchers report that Type 1 diabetes patients had moderately but significantly shorter TCRB CDR3s across all four CD4+ subsets.

Every isolated RNA sample was fully reverse transcribed, so sequencing captured expressed TCRB transcripts. Some clones are missing from TCRdb's copy, which holds only in-frame ones; the method was immunoSEQ multiplex PCR. This repertoire shows 250,000 to 300,000 clones, approximately 25% found once; its top ten account for more than 0.009%. Antigens for these TCRs are unknown. Sequenced: naive CD4+ T cells from blood. These receptors were collected from a woman aged 25 to 45 with type 1 diabetes.

This clone was seen more than once but under ten times. V and J are TRBV7-9 and TRBJ2-7; 9 positions match TRBD1. After removal of 5 bases from V and 2 bases from J, the junction contained 10 bases not matched to a gene. From germline, CDR1 is SEHNR and CDR2 FQNEAQ (reference sequence). The CDR3 runs 16 residues. The CDR3: CASSMDRDRAPYEQYF. The CDR3 nucleotides read TGTGCCAGCAGCATGGACCGGGACAGGGCCCCCTACGAGCAGTACTTC. The full variable domain, its missing parts supplied by reference TRBV7-9 and TRBJ2-7, is DTGVSQNPRHKITKRGQNVTFRCDPISEHNRLYWYRQTLGQGPEFLTYFQNEAQLEKSRLLSDRFSAERPKGSFSTLEIQRTEQGDSAMYLCASSMDRDRAPYEQYFGPGTRLTVT.

The V and J genes are TRBV29-1 and TRBJ2-7; no clear D. Germline V gene sequence: CDR1 SQVTM, CDR2 ANQGSEA. The CDR3 runs 13 residues. Trimming took 3 bases from V and 4 from J, leaving 13 bases between them. In DNA, the CDR3 is TGCAGCGTTGAGGTCCTGGCCCCATACGAGCAGTACTTC. It codes for CSVEVLAPYEQYF.

A few counts support this clone. The V call is TRBV4-1, the J call TRBJ2-3; 9 bases map to TRBD2. CDR3 length equals 16 residues. Germline-derived CDR1 and CDR2 are MGHRA and YSYEKL. V dropped 2 bases and J dropped 6; count of bases not matched to a gene: 9. The CDR3 protein is CASSQQIAGDSDTQYF. The CDR3 DNA reads as TGCGCCAGCAGCCAACAGATAGCGGGAGATTCGGATACGCAGTATTTT.

DNA of the CDR3: TGTGCCAGCAGTTACACGGGACACCCGAACACCGGGGAGCTGTTTTTT. It codes for CASSYTGHPNTGELFF. The V and J genes are TRBV6-5 and TRBJ2-2; TRBD1 is a possible D gene (6 bases). The CDR3 contains 16 residues. CDR1 and CDR2 from the germline V gene are MNHEY and SVGAGI. V lost 2 bases to trimming and J lost 0 bases, with 10 bases between them.

This clone has more than one count but fewer than ten. This sequence joins TRBV2 and TRBJ1-2, with TRBD1 matching 7 bases. The CDR3 is 14 residues long. The J segment lost 4 bases and the V segment lost 2 bases, leaving 4 bases of the junction unmatched. The germline CDR1 and CDR2 sequences are SNHLY and FYNNEI. The CDR3 reads CASSEWAGGYGYTF. DNA of the CDR3: TGTGCCAGCAGTGAATGGGCAGGGGGCTATGGCTACACCTTC.

The chain employs TRBV11-3 and TRBJ1-1; no firm D call. Germline V gene data show CDR1 as SGHNT and CDR2 as YENEEA. The V gene lost 1 base and the J gene lost 1 base, with 10 bases spanning the gap. CDR3 length: 15 amino acids. CDR3 DNA sequence: TGTGCCAGCAGCTTAGGGGCCACAGAGAACACTGAAGCTTTCTTT. It is translated as CASSLGATENTEAFF.

The chain employs TRBV29-1 and TRBJ2-3; D may be TRBD1 (6 bases). Deletions cut 6 bases from V and 7 bases from J, with 23 bases between. This CDR3 is built from 15 residues. From germline, CDR1 is SQVTM and CDR2 ANQGSEA. CDR3 sequence (DNA): TGCAGCGTGAACAGGGACGCTACCTACTTTAATACGCAGTATTTT. Translation: CSVNRDATYFNTQYF.

The CDR3: CASSPPSGEQFF. In DNA, the CDR3 is TGTGCCAGCTCACCACCGTCGGGTGAGCAGTTCTTC. This chain uses TRBV18 with TRBJ2-1; D remains ambiguous. V was trimmed by 0 bases and J by 9 bases, leaving 6 bases between them. Germline V gene lookup returns CDR1 KGHSH and CDR2 LQKENI. This CDR3 is 12 amino acids long.

The chain couples TRBV7-3 to TRBJ2-5; 8 bases map to TRBD2. The germline CDR1 and CDR2 sequences are SGHTA and FQGTGA. The CDR3 spans 15 residues. V lost 5 bases and J lost 4; bases outside the gene matches: 9. CDR3 coding DNA: TGTGCCAGCAGCCCTATAAGCGGGAGACCAGAGACCCAGTACTTC. Protein sequence: CASSPISGRPETQYF. Drawing the rest from reference TRBV7-3 and TRBJ2-5, the complete variable domain is GAGVSQTPSNKVTEKGKYVELRCDPISGHTALYWYRQSLGQGPEFLIYFQGTGAADDSGLPNDRFFAVRPEGSVSTLKIQRTERGDSAVYLCASSPISGRPETQYFGPGTRLLVL.

V and J are TRBV7-2 and TRBJ2-7; D uncertain. Between the trimmed V and J ends, which lost 0 bases and 1 base, there was a span of 4 bases. Looked up from germline, CDR1 is SGHTA and CDR2 is FQGNSA. The CDR3 is 13 residues long. DNA of the CDR3: TGTGCCAGCAGCTTAGCGACTTCCTACGAGCAGTACTTC. Translation: CASSLATSYEQYF.

This clone was seen more than once but under ten times. The chain couples TRBV5-1 to TRBJ1-3; D may be TRBD1 (6 bases). This CDR3 contains 16 residues. Trimming cost V 3 bases and J 0 bases, with 13 bases left between them. The germline V gene encodes CDR1 SGHRS and CDR2 YFSETQ. The CDR3 DNA is TGCGCCAGCAGCTGGAAGACAGGAACCTCTGGAAACACCATATATTTT. Its translation: CASSWKTGTSGNTIYF.

The V call is TRBV18, the J call TRBJ1-4; D perhaps matches TRBD1 (5 bases). There are 14 residues in the CDR3. Trimming left V 5 bases short and J 7 bases short, with 14 bases between. From germline, CDR1 is KGHSH and CDR2 LQKENI. The CDR3 sequence is CASSSQGLSEKLFF. For the CDR3, the DNA is TGTGCCAGCTCATCTCAGGGTTTAAGTGAAAAACTGTTTTTT. Together with reference TRBV18 and TRBJ1-4, the CDR3 gives the full variable domain: NAGVMQNPRHLVRRRGQEARLRCSPMKGHSHVYWYRQLPEEGLKFMVYLQKENIIDESGMPKERFSAEFPKEGPSILRIQQVVRGDSAAYFCASSSQGLSEKLFFGSGTQLSVL.

The V gene is TRBV2, the J gene TRBJ1-5, with 10 bases lining up with TRBD1. Trimming cost V 3 bases and J 6 bases; bases outside gene matches: 5. This CDR3 has 15 amino acids. Germline loops: CDR1 SNHLY, CDR2 FYNNEI. The CDR3 DNA sequence: TGTGCCAGCAGTGATCGGGGACAGGGGAGTCAGCCCCAGCATTTT. Its protein product is CASSDRGQGSQPQHF.

This clone was recorded a few times. V gene TRBV11-2 combines with J gene TRBJ2-1; the match to TRBD1 covers 7 bases. The CDR3 loop spans 13 amino acids. The germline V gene encodes CDR1 SGHAT and CDR2 FQNNGV. Trimming cost V 5 bases and J 8 bases; bases outside gene matches: 6. CDR3 amino acids: CASSRGQFDEQFF. The CDR3 DNA reads TGTGCCAGCAGCCGGGGACAGTTCGATGAGCAGTTCTTC. The variable domain in full, completed from reference TRBV11-2 and TRBJ2-1, reads EAGVAQSPRYKIIEKRQSVAFWCNPISGHATLYWYQQILGQGPKLLIQFQNNGVVDDSQLPKDRFSAERLKGVDSTLKIQPAKLEDSAVYLCASSRGQFDEQFFGPGTRLTVL.

For the CDR3, the DNA is TGTGCCAGCAGTTACGTTTTCCGCGACGAGCAGTACTTC. Its translation: CASSYVFRDEQYF. The chain links TRBV6-5 to TRBJ2-7; D ambiguous. The V end was cut by 2 bases, the J end by 5 bases, with 10 bases between. The CDR3 has 13 residues. Per germline, CDR1 MNHEY and CDR2 SVGAGI.

The chain uses TRBV5-1 and TRBJ2-7; the D gene is possibly TRBD2 (6 bases). CDR1 and CDR2 from the germline V gene are SGHRS and YFSETQ. V was cut by 4 bases and J by 3 bases, with 11 bases left in between. The CDR3 extends over 13 amino acids. The CDR3 nucleotides are TGCGCCAGCAGCCCGGGAGCCCTCTACGAGCAGTACTTC. Its protein is CASSPGALYEQYF.

For the CDR3, the DNA is TGTGCCAGCAGCTTTGGCAGGTACTCCTACGAGCAGTACTTC. Amino acids: CASSFGRYSYEQYF. This sequence joins TRBV7-8 and TRBJ2-7; D call uncertain. This CDR3 region has 14 residues. CDR1 is SGHVS, CDR2 FQNEAQ, per germline. V gave up 3 bases and J gave up 0 bases, with 9 bases separating them.

A single count supports this clone. The chain combines TRBV11-1 with TRBJ2-6, with D tentatively TRBD1 (5 bases). Germline assignment: CDR1 SGHAT and CDR2 FQDESV (reference sequence). Trimming took 1 base from V and 2 from J, leaving 9 bases between them. The CDR3 has 16 amino acids. The CDR3 DNA reads as TGTGCCAGCAGCTTAGAATCAGGGACTGGGGCCAACGTCCTGACTTTC. This gives the protein CASSLESGTGANVLTF.

The chain employs TRBV5-1 and TRBJ1-2; the D is unclear. Germline values: CDR1 SGHRS, CDR2 YFSETQ. Trimming took 4 bases from V and 6 from J, leaving 13 bases between them. The CDR3 has 13 residues. The CDR3 loop is CASSPEEADGYTF. The CDR3 DNA reads as TGCGCCAGCAGCCCAGAAGAGGCCGATGGCTACACCTTC.

This clone was recorded a few times. The V call is TRBV7-2, the J call TRBJ2-7, with a tentative D call TRBD2 (6 bases). CDR3 length: 16 amino acids. Germline loops: CDR1 SGHTA, CDR2 FQGNSA. V was cut by 1 base and J by 0 bases, with 13 bases left in between. The CDR3, as DNA: TGTGCCAGCAGCTTAGGAGGGTGGGGGGTCTCCTACGAGCAGTACTTC. Protein product: CASSLGGWGVSYEQYF.

V and J are TRBV11-2 and TRBJ2-3, with a tentative D call TRBD2 (5 bases). V was clipped by 7 bases and J by 5 bases, with 22 bases between them. Germline V CDR1 and CDR2: SGHAT, FQNNGV. This CDR3 has 16 residues. The CDR3 here is CASTPWERMVVDTQYF. CDR3 nucleotide sequence: TGTGCCAGCACCCCCTGGGAGAGGATGGTTGTAGATACGCAGTATTTT.

CDR3 DNA sequence: TGTGCCAGCAGCCAACAGGGACAGGGAATGTTCAATGAGCAGTTCTTC. This encodes CASSQQGQGMFNEQFF. This chain joins TRBV4-2 and TRBJ2-1; 9 bases agree with TRBD1. The germline V gene encodes CDR1 LGHNA and CDR2 YNFKEQ. V dropped 2 bases and J dropped 6; count of bases not matched to a gene: 8. The CDR3 has 16 amino acids.

The chain recombines TRBV30 with TRBJ2-3; no clear D. V was pared by 0 bases and J by 10 bases, with 8 bases between. Germline CDR1 reads GTSNPN; CDR2 reads SVGIG (reference sequence). The CDR3 consists of 11 residues. The CDR3 sequence is CAWSVELAQYF. The CDR3 region has the DNA TGTGCCTGGAGTGTCGAGCTGGCGCAGTATTTT.

This chain joins TRBV18 and TRBJ2-5; 7 bases line up with TRBD1. CDR1 is KGHSH, CDR2 LQKENI, per germline. Unmatched junction bases numbered 8, after V lost 6 bases and J lost 4 bases. The CDR3 spans 14 residues. The CDR3 DNA is TGTGCCAGCTCTCGACAGGGATTATCAGAGACCCAGTACTTC. Translated, it gives CASSRQGLSETQYF.

This sequence joins TRBV5-1 and TRBJ2-7, with 13 positions matching TRBD2. The CDR3 loop spans 16 amino acids. With 4 bases clipped from V and 4 bases from J, the junction kept 8 bases outside the gene matches. CDR1 is SGHRS and CDR2 is YFSETQ in the germline V gene. DNA for the CDR3: TGCGCCAGCAGCAAACCGGGACTAGCGGGACGGTACGAGCAGTACTTC. Protein product: CASSKPGLAGRYEQYF.

In this sample, this clone turned up a few times. DNA for the CDR3: TGTGCCAGCAGTTTGGGACAGGGACATCAGCCCCAGCATTTT. Its protein product is CASSLGQGHQPQHF. The chain joins TRBV28 to TRBJ1-5; TRBD1 aligns across 9 bases. Germline V gene sequence: CDR1 MDHEN, CDR2 SYDVKM. With 3 bases clipped from V and 5 bases from J, the junction kept 2 bases outside the gene matches. The CDR3 totals 14 residues.

The chain joins TRBV5-4 to TRBJ2-1, with 7 nucleotides matching TRBD1. The CDR3 loop spans 14 amino acids. From germline, CDR1 is SGHNT and CDR2 YYREEE (reference sequence). The V and J ends lost 4 bases and 0 bases, in that order; junction bases with no gene match: 1. The CDR3 is CASSPGGSYNEQFF. The CDR3 region has the DNA TGTGCCAGCAGCCCAGGGGGCTCCTACAATGAGCAGTTCTTC.

There are a few counts of this clone. The V and J genes are TRBV4-1 and TRBJ2-1; D perhaps matches TRBD2 (6 bases). V lost 0 bases, J lost 7 bases, and 19 bases lay in between. This CDR3 spans 17 amino acids. Germline V gene lookup returns CDR1 MGHRA and CDR2 YSYEKL. The CDR3 here is CASSQDLVGSVRNEQFF. The CDR3 DNA follows: TGCGCCAGCAGCCAAGATCTAGTCGGGAGCGTGAGGAATGAGCAGTTCTTC.

This clone came up a few times. The V call is TRBV30, the J call TRBJ2-5, with D possibly TRBD1 on 5 matching bases. This CDR3 has 13 amino acids. CDR1 and CDR2 (germline): GTSNPN, SVGIG (reference sequence). V dropped 2 bases and J dropped 2 bases, with 9 bases sitting between them. In nucleotides, the CDR3 is TGTGCCTGGAGTAAGACAGTGCAAGAGACCCAGTACTTC. Protein: CAWSKTVQETQYF.